This entry lists 6 T cell receptor beta chains sequenced from one sample in a study of beta chain features in type 1 diabetes. All of the isolated RNA was reverse transcribed, so expressed TCRB transcripts were sequenced. Assay used: immunoSEQ multiplex PCR; TCRdb lists only in-frame clones, some missing. The table shows hundreds of thousands of clones, with about a sixth occurring only once. The specimen was naive CD4+ T cells from blood. The source is a man aged 18 to 30 in good health.

The J gene is TRBJ2-2, the V gene TRBV28; TRBD1 might be the D (6 bases). The length of the CDR3 is 15 residues. Germline V gene sequence: CDR1 MDHEN, CDR2 SYDVKM. V was trimmed by 5 bases and J by 5 bases, leaving 15 bases between them. The DNA for the CDR3 is TGTGCCAGCAGTCCCGGGACAATCGATACCGGGGAGCTGTTTTTT. Its protein product is CASSPGTIDTGELFF.

V is TRBV7-2 and J is TRBJ1-3; D is undetermined. The germline V gene has CDR1 SGHTA and CDR2 FQGNSA. CDR3 length equals 15 residues. Trimming cost V 2 bases and J 3 bases, with 11 bases left between them. This CDR3 is CASSLSGANGNTIYF. The CDR3 nucleotides are TGTGCCAGCAGCTTAAGTGGCGCGAATGGAAACACCATATATTTT.

This chain uses TRBV19 with TRBJ1-1; possibly TRBD1 for D (5 bases). This CDR3 is 14 amino acids long. Trimming cost V 3 bases and J 4 bases, with 12 bases left between them. The germline V gene has CDR1 LNHDA and CDR2 SQIVND (reference sequence). In DNA form, the CDR3 reads TGTGCCAGTAGTATCGGTCAGGGTGGCACTGAAGCTTTCTTT. Its protein product is CASSIGQGGTEAFF.

This clone was counted once. This chain connects TRBV5-4 to TRBJ1-1; D is undetermined. CDR1 and CDR2 from the germline V gene are SGHNT and YYREEE (reference sequence). V shed 2 bases and J shed 1 base, with 9 bases lying between them. CDR3 size: 14 residues. The CDR3 region is CASSFGTANTEAFF. The CDR3 bases are TGTGCCAGCAGCTTCGGAACAGCGAACACTGAAGCTTTCTTT.

V usage is TRBV20-1 and J usage is TRBJ2-5; D ambiguous. V was cut by 8 bases and J by 4 bases, with 11 bases left in between. This CDR3 spans 11 amino acids. Germline V gene data show CDR1 as DFQATT and CDR2 as SNEGSKA (reference sequence). The DNA of the CDR3 is TGCAGTTTAAGGAAGGGAGAGACCCAGTACTTC. Protein: CSLRKGETQYF.

The genes are TRBV5-6 and TRBJ2-7; D unresolved. Trimming shortened V by 0 bases and J by 2 bases, and 6 bases separated the two germline ends. The CDR3 is made up of 13 amino acids. Per germline, CDR1 SGHDT and CDR2 YYEEEE. CDR3 sequence: CASSLAGPYEQYF. CDR3 in DNA: TGTGCCAGCAGCTTGGCCGGACCCTACGAGCAGTACTTC.